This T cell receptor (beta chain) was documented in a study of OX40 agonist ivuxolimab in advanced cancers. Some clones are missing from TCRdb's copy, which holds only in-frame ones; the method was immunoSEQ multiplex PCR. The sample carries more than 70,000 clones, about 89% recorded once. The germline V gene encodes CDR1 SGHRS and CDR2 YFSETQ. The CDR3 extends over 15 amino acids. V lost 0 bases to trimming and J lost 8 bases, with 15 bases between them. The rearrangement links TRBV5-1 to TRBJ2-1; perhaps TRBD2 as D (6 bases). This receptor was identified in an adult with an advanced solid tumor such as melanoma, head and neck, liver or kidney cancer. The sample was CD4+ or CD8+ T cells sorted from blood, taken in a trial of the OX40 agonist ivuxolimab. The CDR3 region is CASSLAGGTLDEQFF. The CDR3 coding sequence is TGCGCCAGCAGCTTGGCCGGAGGGACCCTCGATGAGCAGTTCTTC. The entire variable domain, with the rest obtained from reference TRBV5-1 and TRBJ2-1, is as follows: KAGVTQTPRYLIKTRGQQVTLSCSPISGHRSVSWYQQTPGQGLQFLFEYFSETQRNKGNFPGRFSGRQFSNSRSEMNVSTLELGDSALYLCASSLAGGTLDEQFFGPGTRLTVL.